The TCR beta chain under discussion was sequenced for a study of molecular identifiers for immune sequencing clone quantification (dated by TCRdb to the late 2010s). Concerning the study at large: For a replicate experiment, the RNA from either approximately 20,000 or 98,000 naive CD8 T cells was divided into five aliquots, and four of those aliquots went on to sequencing. This methods study benchmarked molecular-identifier clustering-based TCR repertoire sequencing (MIDCIRS) and TCR RNA copy counting, using CD8 T cells to do so. The paper's findings and limits, for the study overall: Spiked-in Jurkat TCR RNA (approximately 9 copies' worth), which is not part of the donor repertoire, was contained in the naive libraries. When barcode sub-clustering was omitted, TCR diversity was inflated by chimeric consensus sequences, with chimeras reaching as high as 47%. Clones above 20 RNA copies held over 97% of molecules in CMV-specific effector cells but under 1% in naive cells. Identical TCR molecules sharing a barcode could cause highly expanded clone sizes to be underestimated. Spiked-in Jurkat TCR RNA equivalent to a single cell was reported to be detectable even among 850,000 to 1,000,000 naive CD8 T cells. Modeling indicated approximately 2.7 TCR RNA copies recovered per cell, compared with about 10 by digital PCR, which implies a capture efficiency of around 30%.

This clonotype was seen many times. What this receptor recognizes is not known. There are no base qualities to consult, and no much larger clone falls within one base. Libraries of naive CD8 T cells were built from anywhere between about 17,000 and 1,000,000 sorted cells, with 10%, 30% or 50% of the purified RNA used. Naive CD8 T cells, defined as CD8+CD4-CCR7+CD45RA+, were FACS-sorted into RLT Plus buffer on a BD FACSAria II. To test detection sensitivity, Jurkat RNA equivalent to roughly eleven TCR copies was spiked into samples of about 19,000-1,000,000 naive CD8 T cells. CD8 T cells were enriched with RosetteSep CD8+ T Cell Enrichment Cocktail and Ficoll-Paque, followed by ACK red cell lysis. Library preparation used PCR. Data came from an Illumina HiSeq 4000. Bulk TCR libraries were prepared as previously described, using TCR primers listed in Table S5. Purification of total RNA was performed with the Qiagen AllPrep DNA/RNA kit. Before any analysis, reads coming from multiple sequencing runs of the same library were combined into one pool. The published analysis was carried out like this. Reads were retained only if the reads had an exact TCR constant sequence, and the retained reads were trimmed to 150 nt and grouped according to their 12-nt molecular barcodes. Reads inside each barcode group were sub-clustered using a 15% Levenshtein threshold, and a quality-weighted consensus sequence was constructed for each RNA molecule. Non-functional sequences were filtered out, along with any lower-count sequence sitting one edit away from another sequence. Barcode sub-clusters with fewer than 20% of the maximum read count were removed, based on fitting two negative binomial distributions. TCRdb's own reprocessing of the public reads used fastp at Q25 and MiXCR and kept productive beta chains. All rows with the same CDR3 protein become a single entry with the most common DNA and genes. The V and J calls follow TCRdb's processing rather than the paper's. The sample contains over 60,000 distinct CDR3 sequences, 15% to 20% of them found a single time. The ten largest make up around 1.4% of the sample.

The trim is 3 bases for V and 7 bases for J, with a gap of 9 bases between the germline ends. From the cysteine through the phenylalanine, the CDR3 covers 12 amino acids. The entry retains the CDR3 DNA only, 36 bases that are in frame from base 1. CDR1 and CDR2 are drawn from the germline V gene (reference sequence): SEHNR, FQNEAQ. This clonotype was sampled from a human donor in good health. Some libraries in this study had Jurkat cell RNA spiked in. This chain is built from TRBV7-9 and TRBJ1-1; D gene: possibly TRBD1, on 5 matching bases. Sequencing was carried out using naive CD8+ T cells from blood, with Jurkat cell RNA spiked in. The intended sense of this specimen's cell subset or site label: FACS-sorted CD8+CD4-CCR7+CD45RA+ naive T cells. The DNA sequence is given as TGTGCCAGCAGCTTGGGGGACGGTGAAGCTTTCTTT. This yields the protein CASSLGDGEAFF.